Presented here are 29 T cell receptor beta chains from one specimen sequenced in a study of T cells in Graves' hyperthyroidism and ophthalmopathy. Amplified TCR beta CDR3 regions came from RNA transcripts. Carried out on the TCR CDR3, a first-round RT-PCR used the HTBI primer set. TCRdb passed the multiplex PCR reads through MiXCR, listing each CDR3 protein once. Of fewer than 400,000 distinct CDR3 sequences listed, approximately 14% are singletons. The sequenced sample was blood. The receptor set was obtained from a woman aged 18-29 years with Graves' hyperthyroidism that later progressed to Graves' ophthalmopathy.

This clonotype was seen a few times. V and J are TRBV28 and TRBJ2-2; D is perhaps TRBD2 (5 bases). This CDR3 has 12 amino acids. From germline, CDR1 is MDHEN and CDR2 SYDVKM. Trimming removed 7 bases from V and 5 bases from J, with 8 bases in between. In DNA, the CDR3 is TGTGCCAGCAAACTAGAAACCGGGGAGCTGTTTTTT. This gives the protein CASKLETGELFF.

This clonotype was counted at least ten times. This sequence joins TRBV5-1 and TRBJ1-3, with D uncertain. Trimming removed 0 bases at V and 0 bases at J, with 10 bases between. CDR1 SGHRS and CDR2 YFSETQ come from the germline V gene. The CDR3 runs 16 residues. The CDR3 DNA reads TGCGCCAGCAGCTTGGCAGGACCGGCCTCTGGAAACACCATATATTTT. Translating gives CASSLAGPASGNTIYF.

This clonotype has ten or more counts. The chain recombines TRBV20-1 with TRBJ2-7; D uncertain. The CDR3 extends over 14 amino acids. In germline, CDR1 is DFQATT, CDR2 SNEGSKA (reference sequence). The V end was cut by 3 bases, the J end by 4 bases, with 16 bases between. The CDR3: CSASPRAEEYEQYF. CDR3 DNA: TGCAGTGCTAGTCCCCGGGCGGAAGAATACGAGCAGTACTTC.

This clonotype appeared many times. The rearrangement links TRBV20-1 to TRBJ1-2; TRBD1 matches at 7 bases. The CDR3 consists of 15 residues. Germline V lookup: CDR1 DFQATT, CDR2 SNEGSKA (reference sequence). After removal of 3 bases from V and 2 bases from J, the junction contained 9 bases not matched to a gene. The CDR3 sequence: CSASQTGYGNYGYTF. DNA for the CDR3: TGCAGTGCTAGCCAGACAGGGTACGGGAACTATGGCTACACCTTC.

This clonotype has just a few counts. The chain recombines TRBV20-1 with TRBJ2-3, with D maybe TRBD1 (6 bases). The V gene lost 3 bases and the J gene lost 6 bases, with 19 bases spanning the gap. Germline V gives CDR1 DFQATT, CDR2 SNEGSKA (reference sequence). The CDR3 has 15 amino acids. CDR3 DNA: TGCAGTGCTAGGACGACAGGACCCGGCCGGGATACGCAGTATTTT. Protein product: CSARTTGPGRDTQYF.

V and J are TRBV28 and TRBJ1-3; the match to TRBD1 covers 7 bases. The CDR3 runs to 16 residues. Germline V CDR1 and CDR2: MDHEN, SYDVKM. Losses at the gene ends were 6 bases for V and 0 bases for J; bases not matched to a gene: 8. This chain's CDR3 is CASSTPGGGSGNTIYF. Written as DNA, the CDR3 is TGTGCCAGCAGCACCCCAGGGGGGGGCTCTGGAAACACCATATATTTT.

This clonotype occurred many times. This rearrangement joins TRBV7-8 to TRBJ2-1, with 9 bases fitting TRBD2. Germline-derived CDR1 and CDR2 are SGHVS and FQNEAQ. CDR3 length equals 15 residues. The V segment lost 5 bases and the J segment 4 bases; nucleotides outside the gene matches: 6. CDR3 residues: CASSLSGSVYNEQFF. CDR3 DNA: TGTGCCAGCAGCCTTAGCGGGAGCGTTTACAATGAGCAGTTCTTC.

This clonotype was counted at least ten times. The chain joins TRBV4-1 to TRBJ2-3; 13 bases match TRBD2. The germline CDR1 and CDR2 sequences are MGHRA and YSYEKL. The CDR3 runs 17 residues. J gave up 4 bases and V 3 bases, and 7 bases lay outside the gene matches. The CDR3 region has the DNA TGCGCCAGCAGCCACCTCTGGACTAGCGGGAGCTCAGATACGCAGTATTTT. Protein sequence: CASSHLWTSGSSDTQYF.

The chain couples TRBV4-3 to TRBJ1-2; D unclear. The CDR3 is 14 amino acids. The V gene's germline CDR1 is LGHNA and CDR2 YSLEER. The V end lost 0 bases, the J end lost 10 bases, and 15 bases lay between the germline ends. The CDR3, as DNA: TGCGCCAGCAGCCAAGATTTGGCGGGAGATTCCTACACCTTC. Its translation: CASSQDLAGDSYTF.

The chain recombines TRBV28 with TRBJ1-1; a weak D match, TRBD1 (6 bases). Germline V gives CDR1 MDHEN, CDR2 SYDVKM. V was pared by 6 bases and J by 7 bases, with 18 bases between. CDR3 size: 14 residues. This chain's CDR3 is CASRPDRTANEAFF. CDR3 DNA sequence: TGTGCCAGCAGGCCCGACAGGACGGCGAATGAAGCTTTCTTT.

This clonotype has a count of ten or more. The chain employs TRBV24-1 and TRBJ1-5; tentative D call: TRBD1 (5 bases). This CDR3 contains 14 residues. The germline gives CDR1 KGHDR, CDR2 SFDVKD. V lost 8 bases and J 4 bases, leaving 14 bases between the germline ends. DNA for the CDR3: TGTGCCACCATGGGGCGAACAGGTAATCAGCCCCAGCATTTT. Residues: CATMGRTGNQPQHF.

This clonotype has a count of ten or more. V is TRBV27 and J is TRBJ2-7, with 10 bases aligning to TRBD2. Germline loops: CDR1 MNHEY, CDR2 SMNVEV (reference sequence). V lost 4 bases, J lost 4 bases, and 4 bases stayed unmatched. The CDR3 has 14 amino acids. The CDR3 coding sequence is TGTGCCAGCAGTTCTAGCGGGGGAAGGTACGAGCAGTACTTC. This codes for CASSSSGGRYEQYF.

This clonotype was observed a few times. The gene calls are TRBV9 and TRBJ2-5, with D uncertain. The CDR3 consists of 15 residues. Trimming stripped 0 bases from V and 5 bases from J, with 14 bases between. In germline, CDR1 is SGDLS, CDR2 YYNGEE. The chain's CDR3 is CASSVGPASVETQYF. CDR3 DNA sequence: TGTGCCAGCAGCGTAGGCCCAGCATCAGTGGAGACCCAGTACTTC.

This clonotype was seen at least ten times. The V gene is TRBV5-8, the J gene TRBJ2-7; the D call may be TRBD1 or TRBD2 (6 bases each). Germline loops: CDR1 SGHTS, CDR2 YDEGEE. CDR3 length: 14 amino acids. V lost 2 bases, J lost 0 bases, and 9 bases lay in between. The CDR3 region is CASSFGGVSYEQYF. The CDR3, as DNA: TGTGCCAGCAGCTTCGGGGGCGTCTCCTACGAGCAGTACTTC.

J is TRBJ2-1 and V is TRBV20-1; TRBD2 agrees at 7 bases. The trim removed 3 bases at V and 4 bases at J, leaving 6 bases unmatched. There are 14 residues in the CDR3. The germline V gene encodes CDR1 DFQATT and CDR2 SNEGSKA (reference sequence). Written as DNA, the CDR3 is TGCAGTGCTAGTCTGGCTAGCGGATACAATGAGCAGTTCTTC. Encoded protein: CSASLASGYNEQFF.

This rearrangement joins TRBV2 to TRBJ2-3; either TRBD1 or TRBD2 may supply D (6 bases each). With 5 bases removed from V and 1 base from J, the gap between germline ends came to 16 bases. The germline CDR1 and CDR2 sequences are SNHLY and FYNNEI. This CDR3 has 16 amino acids. CDR3 loop: CASSPTRDTRTDTQYF. CDR3 coding DNA: TGTGCCAGCAGTCCGACTAGGGACACCCGCACAGATACGCAGTATTTT.

In this sample, this clonotype turned up a few times. The chain has TRBV30 and TRBJ2-4, with 9 bases matching TRBD2. The junction had 6 bases not matched to a gene; V was cut back by 0 bases and J by 0 bases. CDR3 length equals 17 residues. Per germline, CDR1 GTSNPN and CDR2 SVGIG (reference sequence). CDR3 region: CAWSVRASGVAKNIQYF. The CDR3 nucleotides read TGTGCCTGGAGTGTACGGGCTAGCGGGGTAGCCAAAAACATTCAGTACTTC.

In its sample, this clonotype was seen a few times. The CDR3: CASSVGSAASGRPIPPYNEQFF. The CDR3 DNA sequence: TGTGCCAGCAGCGTAGGTTCTGCGGCTAGCGGGAGGCCCATCCCCCCATACAATGAGCAGTTCTTC. The V gene is TRBV9, the J gene TRBJ2-1, with 11 bases fitting TRBD2. J lost 4 bases, V lost 0 bases, and 21 bases had no gene match. There are 22 residues in the CDR3. Germline values: CDR1 SGDLS, CDR2 YYNGEE. The full variable domain, its missing parts supplied by reference TRBV9 and TRBJ2-1, is DSGVTQTPKHLITATGQRVTLRCSPRSGDLSVYWYQQSLDQGLQFLIQYYNGEERAKGNILERFSAQQFPDLHSELNLSSLELGDSALYFCASSVGSAASGRPIPPYNEQFFGPGTRLTVL.

This clonotype was counted ten times or more. The chain recombines TRBV6-1 with TRBJ2-7; 8 nucleotides match TRBD2. CDR1 is MNHNS and CDR2 is SASEGT in the germline V gene. Trimming cost V 5 bases and J 0 bases; bases outside gene matches: 9. The CDR3 has 16 amino acids. The CDR3 coding sequence is TGTGCCAGCAGTCGTGCCCCCAGCGGGAGCTCCTACGAGCAGTACTTC. Protein product: CASSRAPSGSSYEQYF.

This clonotype came up a few times. In DNA form, the CDR3 reads TGTGCCAGTAGGCTCACTAGCGGGACAAACACCGGGGAGCTGTTTTTT. It yields the protein CASRLTSGTNTGELFF. The rearrangement links TRBV19 to TRBJ2-2; TRBD2 aligns across 10 bases. The V gene end was trimmed by 6 bases and the J gene end by 2 bases; junction bases not matched to a gene: 6. This CDR3 region has 16 residues. CDR1 and CDR2 from the germline V gene are LNHDA and SQIVND (reference sequence).

This clonotype was counted many times. The chain joins TRBV28 to TRBJ1-6, with D perhaps matching TRBD1 (5 bases). This CDR3 comprises 17 residues. Trimming left V 3 bases short and J 0 bases short, with 12 bases between. Germline V gene sequence: CDR1 MDHEN, CDR2 SYDVKM. The CDR3 region has the DNA TGTGCCAGCAGTTTTCAGGGAACAAACTCCTATAATTCACCCCTCCACTTT. Encoded protein: CASSFQGTNSYNSPLHF.

This clonotype was picked up many times. The rearrangement links TRBV20-1 to TRBJ2-1; D call uncertain. The CDR3 consists of 15 residues. V was shortened by 3 bases and J by 0 bases, with 12 bases between the two germline ends. Germline CDR1 DFQATT, CDR2 SNEGSKA (reference sequence). The CDR3 protein is CSASEPLSSYNEQFF. The CDR3 region has the DNA TGCAGTGCTAGCGAGCCCCTGAGCTCCTACAATGAGCAGTTCTTC.

The chain joins TRBV10-2 to TRBJ1-5; unclear D gene. The CDR3 totals 15 residues. The germline V gene has CDR1 WSHSY and CDR2 SAAADI. V gave up 3 bases and J gave up 2 bases, with 11 bases separating them. In DNA form, the CDR3 reads TGCGCCAGCAGTGAATTATCCATCGGCAATCAGCCCCAGCATTTT. Translating gives CASSELSIGNQPQHF.

This clonotype occurred many times. This chain connects TRBV11-2 to TRBJ1-5; D is unresolved. The V gene lost 5 bases and the J gene lost 9 bases, with 14 bases spanning the gap. Per germline, CDR1 SGHAT and CDR2 FQNNGV. This CDR3 region has 13 residues. This CDR3 is CASSHHNASPQHF. The CDR3 DNA follows: TGTGCCAGCAGCCATCACAACGCCTCGCCCCAGCATTTT.

This clonotype occurred a few times. V usage is TRBV4-3 and J usage is TRBJ1-6; D is ambiguous. Germline lookup yields CDR1 LGHNA and CDR2 YSLEER. This CDR3 spans 13 amino acids. V was clipped by 0 bases and J by 9 bases, with 6 bases between them. This CDR3 is CASSQDRGSPLHF. As DNA, the CDR3 is TGCGCCAGCAGCCAAGATCGGGGTTCACCCCTCCACTTT.

This chain links TRBV10-3 with TRBJ1-3; no clear D gene. The CDR3 totals 15 residues. CDR1 ENHRY and CDR2 SYGVKD come from the germline V gene. Deletions cut 10 bases from V and 1 base from J, with 17 bases between. The CDR3 region has the DNA TGTGCCAGCAGCAAGGACGGCTATTCTGGAAACACCATATATTTT. Translating gives CASSKDGYSGNTIYF.

In its sample, this clonotype was seen many times. The gene calls are TRBV3-1 and TRBJ2-7; D possibly corresponds to TRBD2 (6 bases). The V and J ends lost 4 bases and 1 base respectively, with 14 bases between them. The CDR3 consists of 15 residues. Germline-derived CDR1 and CDR2 are LGHDT and YNNKEL (reference sequence). CDR3 region: CASSRTRRESYEQYF. CDR3 sequence (DNA): TGTGCCAGCAGCCGAACCCGGCGGGAATCCTACGAGCAGTACTTC.

The CDR3 protein is CASTDRGVNNEQYF. CDR3 nucleotides: TGTGCCAGCACCGACAGGGGGGTTAATAACGAGCAGTACTTC. The chain recombines TRBV12-3 or TRBV12-4 with TRBJ2-7, with TRBD1 matching over 9 bases. There are 14 residues in the CDR3. Losses at the gene ends were 7 bases for V and 5 bases for J; bases not matched to a gene: 9.

This clonotype was counted only a few times. The J gene is TRBJ2-7, the V gene TRBV20-1; a weak D match, TRBD2 (6 bases). Germline V gives CDR1 DFQATT, CDR2 SNEGSKA (reference sequence). The CDR3 covers 13 residues. The CDR3 DNA is TGCAGGGCACGCCCCGGGAGCTCCTACGAGCAGTACTTC. The encoded protein is CRARPGSSYEQYF.